The 12 T cell receptor beta chains below all came from one sample that was sequenced in a study of human T cells and chemical hapten exposure. Stated time point: healthy volunteer bleed at 6 weeks. Unfractionated whole blood was the source from which total RNA was extracted. One entry per CDR3 protein results from TCRdb running MiXCR on the RACE reads. The repertoire holds 65,000 or so distinct CDR3 sequences, with 5.5% to 7.5% as singletons. Sequencing used whole blood. These receptors all come from a female donor in good health. Some clones in this sample may be carry-over from other donors' samples.

This clonotype appeared many times. The chain has TRBV6-2 or TRBV6-3 and TRBJ1-4; TRBD1 matches at 10 bases. There are 16 residues in the CDR3. The ends lost 5 bases at V and 7 bases at J; junction bases unmatched: 10. Germline assignment: CDR1 MNHEY and CDR2 SVGEGT. CDR3 amino acids: CASSRIWGQGSEKLFF. Written as DNA, the CDR3 is TGTGCCAGCAGTCGCATTTGGGGACAGGGGAGTGAAAAACTGTTTTTT.

This clonotype was counted a few times. The chain links TRBV12-3 or TRBV12-4 to TRBJ2-5; TRBD2 is a possible D gene (8 bases). The V end was cut by 4 bases, the J end by 4 bases, with 28 bases between. The CDR3 spans 19 residues. The CDR3 loop reads CASSYPLEGGGRIPETQYF. CDR3 nucleotide sequence: TGTGCCAGCAGTTATCCCTTAGAAGGGGGCGGGAGGATCCCAGAGACCCAGTACTTC.

A single count supports this clonotype. A much larger clone is a single base away; this may be a read error. The chain joins TRBV28 to TRBJ1-1, with TRBD1 identical over 10 bases. The germline gives CDR1 MDHEN, CDR2 SYDVKM. The V gene end was trimmed by 9 bases and the J gene end by 11 bases; junction bases not matched to a gene: 18. The CDR3 is made up of 15 amino acids. For the CDR3, the DNA is TGTGCCAGAACCACCCCACGGGACAGGGGCGATTTGGCTTTCTTT. As protein: CARTTPRDRGDLAFF.

In this sample, this clonotype turned up many times. This sequence joins TRBV6-5 and TRBJ1-6; 7 bases map to TRBD1. Germline CDR1 MNHEY, CDR2 SVGAGI. This CDR3 is built from 15 residues. V dropped 2 bases and J dropped 4; count of bases not matched to a gene: 2. In DNA form, the CDR3 reads TGTGCCAGCAGTTACCGGGACAGTTATAATTCACCCCTCCACTTT. Encoded protein: CASSYRDSYNSPLHF.

This clonotype was found many times. The V gene is TRBV5-1, the J gene TRBJ1-1; 7 nucleotides match TRBD1. V was pared by 4 bases and J by 0 bases, with 6 bases of the junction left unmatched. The CDR3 covers 15 residues. Germline V gene data show CDR1 as SGHRS and CDR2 as YFSETQ. The CDR3 DNA follows: TGCGCCAGCAGCCCAGGGGGGACGATGAACACTGAAGCTTTCTTT. It encodes CASSPGGTMNTEAFF.

The chain uses TRBV14 and TRBJ2-1; 10 bases match TRBD2. The junction had 9 bases not matched to a gene; V was cut back by 4 bases and J by 3 bases. The CDR3 runs 17 residues. Germline CDR1 reads SGHDN; CDR2 reads FVKESK. CDR3 in amino acids: CASSPSQLAGRYNEQFF. The CDR3 bases are TGTGCCAGCAGCCCGAGTCAACTAGCGGGACGCTACAATGAGCAGTTCTTC. The whole variable domain, remainder taken from reference TRBV14 and TRBJ2-1, is EAGVTQFPSHSVIEKGQTVTLRCDPISGHDNLYWYRRVMGKEIKFLLHFVKESKQDESGMPNNRFLAERTGGTYSTLKVQPAELEDSGVYFCASSPSQLAGRYNEQFFGPGTRLTVL.

This clonotype was picked up many times. V usage is TRBV10-3 and J usage is TRBJ1-5; TRBD1 agrees at 7 bases. CDR3 length equals 15 residues. V gave up 6 bases and J gave up 4 bases; unmatched junction bases: 9. Per germline, CDR1 ENHRY and CDR2 SYGVKD. This chain's CDR3 is CAIRDGTEDNQPQHF. The DNA for the CDR3 is TGTGCCATCAGGGACGGGACAGAAGATAATCAGCCCCAGCATTTT.

At least ten counts were recorded for this clonotype. The chain recombines TRBV11-2 with TRBJ2-7; 8 positions agree with TRBD2. V shed 5 bases and J 0 bases; nucleotides not matched to a gene: 12. The CDR3 runs to 17 residues. The germline V gene encodes CDR1 SGHAT and CDR2 FQNNGV. CDR3 protein: CASSAGQVAGSSYEQYF. The CDR3 DNA follows: TGTGCCAGCAGCGCGGGCCAGGTAGCGGGGAGCTCCTACGAGCAGTACTTC.

This clonotype came up many times. The chain employs TRBV7-8 and TRBJ1-1, with D possibly being TRBD1 (6 bases). Germline V CDR1 and CDR2: SGHVS, FQNEAQ. Trimming stripped 8 bases from V and 1 base from J, with 17 bases between. This CDR3 comprises 15 residues. The CDR3 region is CASFSRGAENTEAFF. CDR3 DNA: TGTGCCAGCTTCTCAAGGGGGGCAGAGAACACTGAAGCTTTCTTT.

In its sample, this clonotype was seen a few times. V gene TRBV3-1 combines with J gene TRBJ2-5; tentative D call: TRBD1 (6 bases). With 5 bases removed from V and 1 base from J, the gap between germline ends came to 8 bases. Germline V gene data show CDR1 as LGHDT and CDR2 as YNNKEL (reference sequence). CDR3 length equals 13 residues. Here the CDR3 DNA reads TGTGCCAGCAGCAGGACAGTCCAAGAGACCCAGTACTTC. Translation: CASSRTVQETQYF.

This clonotype was observed a few times. This chain joins TRBV7-6 and TRBJ1-4; no clear D. Germline V CDR1 and CDR2: SGHVS, FNYEAQ. The CDR3 spans 13 residues. The V end lost 5 bases, the J end lost 3 bases, and 7 bases lay between the germline ends. CDR3 DNA: TGTGCCAGCAGCCCGGGCCCTAATGAAAAACTGTTTTTT. Its protein is CASSPGPNEKLFF.

This clonotype was recorded a few times. This sequence joins TRBV20-1 and TRBJ1-5, with unresolved D. The V end lost 4 bases, the J end lost 0 bases, and 10 bases lay between the germline ends. This CDR3 region has 14 residues. The germline CDR1 and CDR2 sequences are DFQATT and SNEGSKA (reference sequence). CDR3 sequence reads: CSAMTPYSNQPQHF. CDR3 DNA: TGCAGTGCTATGACACCTTATAGCAATCAGCCCCAGCATTTT.